This T cell receptor (beta chain) was retrieved from a study of T cell responses to AZD1222 COVID-19 vaccine (dated by TCRdb to about 2021). Regarding the study in general: Because spike-specific TCR depth and breadth did not differ between the two schedules, AZD1222 recipients who got a second dose at roughly 4 weeks were pooled with those who got a second dose at roughly 12 weeks. A total of 230 to 250 trial participants underwent TCR sequencing, of whom 207 had received two doses of AZD1222 and some 26 had received two doses of the MenACWY control vaccine. Trial participants were enrolled into age subgroups of 18-55, 56-69 and 70-plus years, which contained around 150, 29 and 61 TCR-sequenced participants, respectively. The paper as a whole reports these results and caveats: Reportedly, almost half of the unique spike-specific TCRs recognized epitopes lying outside the regions that are mutated in the B.1.351 and B.1.1.7 variants. Most participants were white British and females outnumbered males, and the authors suggested that clonal diversity may have been underestimated. Because no samples from the day 14 peak response were available, repertoires could be characterized only after the peak T cell response. After two AZD1222 doses, both the breadth and the depth of spike-specific TCRs were significantly higher than at day 0 and than in MenACWY recipients. Conclusions about previously exposed vaccinees are limited, since just a handful of AZD1222 recipients were seropositive for SARS-CoV-2 at baseline. Vaccine-associated CD4 TCRs spanned the whole spike protein, with dominant responses in regions 160-218 and 743-854. In the small 56-69-year group, the increase in depth fell short of significance, most likely because of low power.

The CDR3 regions of human TCRbeta chains were analyzed by immunosequencing. The original methods were these. TCRs in the repertoires were compared against a reference library of SARS-CoV-2-specific TCRs that had been generated with the MIRA antigen-specificity platform. Breadth meant the fraction of unique TCRs that were SARS-CoV-2-associated, whereas depth meant the fraction of total T cells that were SARS-CoV-2-associated. Each spike-specific TCR was assigned to its reactive spike region and to a CD4 or CD8 class using the MIRA data. Log10-transformed breadth and depth values were compared by one-way ANOVA with Sidak's multiple comparisons tests. Sourced from immuneACCESS, this table was stored by TCRdb with only in-frame sequences that have V and J called. A share of the clones is absent; for the studies checked, an unresolved V gene accounts for under half, and the remainder has no known explanation. The V and J calls and the clone size are those of that table, but D and trimming were determined from the DNA. The sample table shows about 160,000 clones, and about 92% are seen once. The ten biggest clones cover roughly 0.9% of the sample.

In regard to this clone: There is no known antigen for this receptor. The sample holds no much larger clone one base away, and base qualities are not on file.

Sequences MNHEY (CDR1) and SVGAGI (CDR2) are obtained from the germline V gene. Reading from cysteine to phenylalanine, the CDR3 counts 11 amino acids. The kept DNA is CDR3 alone, 33 bases in frame from the first base. The junction shows trimming of 6 bases on V and 10 bases on J, plus 10 bases between the germline ends. The sample's time point label, in plain terms: baseline before first vaccination. Vaccinee samples were obtained from the UK trials COV001 and COV002, which included a single-blind randomized controlled phase 2/3 trial of AZD1222 (ChAdOx1 nCoV-19) in healthy adults. For TCRbeta chain sequencing, PBMC samples from trial participants were taken at day 0 and at day 28 after the second dose.

This chain is built from TRBV6-5 and TRBJ2-1; TRBD1 is a weak D gene call, 5 bases matching. The receptor comes from an adult in good health. The sample in question was peripheral blood, obtained on day 0 of AZD1222 vaccination. The CDR3 sequence is CASSPSGEQFF. The DNA reads as follows: TGTGCCAGCAGCCCCTCAGGGGAGCAGTTCTTC.